A single sample is the source of the 18 T cell receptor beta chains below, sequenced in a study of Tregs in tolerant kidney transplant recipients. Assay: immunoSEQ multiplex PCR; the TCRdb copy retains only in-frame clones and omits some. The sample contains approximately 99,000 clones, around 91% of which appear only once. The source was CD4+ T cells from blood, collected before the transplant. These receptors were obtained from a human donor who received a combined kidney and bone marrow transplant.

This rearrangement joins TRBV6-6 to TRBJ2-7; D is possibly TRBD1 (6 bases). With 0 bases removed from V and 0 bases from J, the gap between germline ends came to 9 bases. This CDR3 comprises 15 residues. The germline gives CDR1 MNHNY, CDR2 SVGAGI (reference sequence). The DNA for the CDR3 is TGTGCCAGCAGTTACTCGACAGGCTTCTCCTACGAGCAGTACTTC. Amino acid sequence: CASSYSTGFSYEQYF.

The rearrangement joins TRBV28 to TRBJ2-3; 7 bases are shared with TRBD2. The CDR3 length is 14 residues. Germline V gene data show CDR1 as MDHEN and CDR2 as SYDVKM. V lost 3 bases to trimming and J lost 0 bases; unmatched junction nucleotides: 0. CDR3 DNA: TGTGCCAGCAGTTTCGGGGGGAGCACAGATACGCAGTATTTT. Translation: CASSFGGSTDTQYF.

The chain uses TRBV4-1 and TRBJ2-7; TRBD1 is a possible D gene (6 bases). CDR3 length: 17 amino acids. Germline CDR1 reads MGHRA; CDR2 reads YSYEKL. The V end lost 0 bases, the J end lost 2 bases, and 17 bases lay between the germline ends. CDR3 coding DNA: TGCGCCAGCAGCCAAGAGACCACCCCAGGGGATCCCTACGAGCAGTACTTC. As protein: CASSQETTPGDPYEQYF.

V and J are TRBV5-4 and TRBJ1-1, with TRBD1 matching over 9 bases. CDR1 is SGHNT and CDR2 is YYREEE in the germline V gene (reference sequence). This CDR3 has 15 residues. Trimming cost V 5 bases and J 0 bases; bases outside gene matches: 5. The CDR3 spells CASSRQGGVNTEAFF. Written as DNA, the CDR3 is TGTGCCAGCAGTCGACAGGGGGGGGTGAACACTGAAGCTTTCTTT. Full variable domain (rest looked up from reference TRBV5-4 and TRBJ1-1): ETGVTQSPTHLIKTRGQQVTLRCSSQSGHNTVSWYQQALGQGPQFIFQYYREEENGRGNFPPRFSGLQFPNYSSELNVNALELDDSALYLCASSRQGGVNTEAFFGQGTRLTVV.

The V and J genes are TRBV27 and TRBJ2-1, with D hard to call. V lost 8 bases and J 0 bases, leaving 17 bases between the germline ends. Germline V gene data show CDR1 as MNHEY and CDR2 as SMNVEV (reference sequence). The CDR3 runs 16 residues. CDR3 sequence (DNA): TGTGCCAGCGCTCGCCCTGTTAAGAGCTCCTACAATGAGCAGTTCTTC. Translated, it gives CASARPVKSSYNEQFF.

The chain joins TRBV27 to TRBJ2-6; D might be TRBD1 (5 bases). Trimming took off 5 bases at V and 0 bases at J, with 14 bases between the two ends. Germline-derived CDR1 and CDR2 are MNHEY and SMNVEV (reference sequence). The CDR3 spans 17 residues. In DNA, the CDR3 is TGTGCCAGCAGTCCCGGCACAGGCCGCTCTGGGGCCAACGTCCTGACTTTC. Translated, it gives CASSPGTGRSGANVLTF.

The chain uses TRBV19 and TRBJ2-2; 9 positions agree with TRBD2. Germline loops: CDR1 LNHDA, CDR2 SQIVND (reference sequence). V shed 2 bases and J 3 bases; nucleotides not matched to a gene: 4. The length of the CDR3 is 16 residues. CDR3 bases: TGTGCCAGTAGTATACCGGGACTAGCTTACACCGGGGAGCTGTTTTTT. This gives the protein CASSIPGLAYTGELFF.

This chain connects TRBV12-1 to TRBJ2-1; the tabulated D call, TRBD2, remains unverified against the DNA. TRBV12-1 is a recognized pseudogene. The length of the CDR3 is 12 residues. The CDR3 DNA reads as TGTGCCAGCAGCTCCCCCGGCAATGAGCAGTTCTTC. It translates to CASSSPGNEQFF.

The V and J genes are TRBV19 and TRBJ2-1; 12 nucleotides line up with TRBD2. The CDR3 has 16 residues. V lost 1 base and J lost 6; bases outside the gene matches: 4. Germline values: CDR1 LNHDA, CDR2 SQIVND (reference sequence). CDR3 bases: TGTGCCAGTAGTATAGCCCGACTAGCGGGAGTCAATGAGCAGTTCTTC. It encodes CASSIARLAGVNEQFF.

V and J are TRBV2 and TRBJ2-3; maybe TRBD2 (6 bases). The V gene's germline CDR1 is SNHLY and CDR2 FYNNEI. The V gene lost 2 bases and the J gene lost 9 bases, with 12 bases spanning the gap. The CDR3 has 13 amino acids. CDR3 sequence: CASSEYEGLTQYF. The CDR3 DNA reads as TGTGCCAGCAGTGAATACGAGGGACTCACGCAGTATTTT.

This chain links TRBV6-5 with TRBJ2-7; 7 nucleotides agree with TRBD1. The ends lost 6 bases at V and 3 bases at J; junction bases unmatched: 11. This CDR3 spans 15 amino acids. Looked up from germline, CDR1 is MNHEY and CDR2 is SVGAGI. CDR3 coding DNA: TGTGCCAGCAGCCCCCGACGAGGGGGCGGCTACGAGCAGTACTTC. Translating gives CASSPRRGGGYEQYF.

The J gene is TRBJ2-7, the V gene TRBV2; 10 bases fit TRBD2. CDR1 is SNHLY and CDR2 is FYNNEI in the germline V gene. The CDR3 is 15 residues long. With V trimmed by 6 bases and J by 7 bases, 12 bases remained unmatched. The CDR3 reads CASRRLAGPGGEQYF. CDR3 coding DNA: TGTGCCAGCAGACGACTAGCGGGTCCAGGGGGGGAGCAGTACTTC.

The genes are TRBV27 and TRBJ2-5; D perhaps matches TRBD2 (5 bases). Deletions cut 6 bases from V and 3 bases from J, with 11 bases between. Per germline, CDR1 MNHEY and CDR2 SMNVEV (reference sequence). There are 13 residues in the CDR3. The CDR3 reads CASSPRREETQYF. Written as DNA, the CDR3 is TGTGCCAGCAGCCCCCGGCGGGAAGAGACCCAGTACTTC.

The V call is TRBV28, the J call TRBJ1-2, with a possible D match to TRBD1 (5 bases). The CDR3 totals 14 residues. Germline V gene data show CDR1 as MDHEN and CDR2 as SYDVKM. V dropped 6 bases and J dropped 1 base, with 12 bases sitting between them. The CDR3 is CASSPGGVNYGYTF. The CDR3 DNA reads TGTGCCAGCAGCCCGGGGGGGGTTAACTATGGCTACACCTTC.

The gene calls are TRBV10-3 and TRBJ2-7, with 7 bases that match TRBD1. Germline V gene data show CDR1 as ENHRY and CDR2 as SYGVKD. The CDR3 runs to 14 residues. Trimming took 6 bases from V and 5 from J; bases not matched to a gene: 10. The CDR3 DNA reads TGTGCCATCAGCCAGGGGACAGCGAGGAACGAGCAGTACTTC. Translating gives CAISQGTARNEQYF.

This rearrangement joins TRBV6-5 to TRBJ1-3; D gene uncertain. Trimming removed 6 bases at V and 0 bases at J, with 9 bases between. This CDR3 is 14 amino acids long. Looked up from germline, CDR1 is MNHEY and CDR2 is SVGAGI. In DNA, the CDR3 is TGTGCCAGCAGACCCAGGAACTCTGGAAACACCATATATTTT. It yields the protein CASRPRNSGNTIYF.

In DNA form, the CDR3 reads TGTGCCAGCAGCTCCCGACAGGGTGTGATGGGGGAGCTGTTTTTT. Amino acid sequence: CASSSRQGVMGELFF. The chain couples TRBV5-8 to TRBJ2-2; 7 nucleotides align to TRBD1. Per germline, CDR1 SGHTS and CDR2 YDEGEE. Trimming cost V 3 bases and J 8 bases; bases outside gene matches: 10. The CDR3 sequence is 15 residues long.

The chain has TRBV18 and TRBJ1-1; 12 bases match TRBD1. V shed 6 bases, J shed 5 bases, and the junction held 13 bases outside the gene matches. CDR1 is KGHSH, CDR2 LQKENI, per germline. The CDR3 loop spans 17 amino acids. Written as DNA, the CDR3 is TGTGCCAGCTCGCCTCTGGGGACAGGGGGCTTGGGGACTGAAGCTTTCTTT. The encoded protein is CASSPLGTGGLGTEAFF.